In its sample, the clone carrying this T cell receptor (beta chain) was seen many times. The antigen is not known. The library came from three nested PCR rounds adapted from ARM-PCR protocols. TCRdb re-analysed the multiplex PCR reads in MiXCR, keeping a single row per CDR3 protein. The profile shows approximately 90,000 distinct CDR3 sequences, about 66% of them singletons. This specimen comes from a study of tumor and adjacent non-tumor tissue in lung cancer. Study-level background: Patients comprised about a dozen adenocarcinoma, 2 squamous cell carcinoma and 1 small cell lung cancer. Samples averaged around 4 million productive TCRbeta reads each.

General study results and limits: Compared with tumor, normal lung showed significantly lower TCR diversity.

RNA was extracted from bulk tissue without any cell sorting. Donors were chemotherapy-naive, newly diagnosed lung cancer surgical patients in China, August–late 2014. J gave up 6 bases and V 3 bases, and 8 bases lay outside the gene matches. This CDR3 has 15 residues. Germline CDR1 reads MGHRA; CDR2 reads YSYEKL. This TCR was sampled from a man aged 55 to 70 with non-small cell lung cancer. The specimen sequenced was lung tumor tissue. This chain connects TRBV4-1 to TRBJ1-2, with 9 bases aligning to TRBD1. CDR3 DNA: TGCGCCAGCAGCCATTCACAGGGGGCTGGGGATGGCTACACCTTC. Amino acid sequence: CASSHSQGAGDGYTF.